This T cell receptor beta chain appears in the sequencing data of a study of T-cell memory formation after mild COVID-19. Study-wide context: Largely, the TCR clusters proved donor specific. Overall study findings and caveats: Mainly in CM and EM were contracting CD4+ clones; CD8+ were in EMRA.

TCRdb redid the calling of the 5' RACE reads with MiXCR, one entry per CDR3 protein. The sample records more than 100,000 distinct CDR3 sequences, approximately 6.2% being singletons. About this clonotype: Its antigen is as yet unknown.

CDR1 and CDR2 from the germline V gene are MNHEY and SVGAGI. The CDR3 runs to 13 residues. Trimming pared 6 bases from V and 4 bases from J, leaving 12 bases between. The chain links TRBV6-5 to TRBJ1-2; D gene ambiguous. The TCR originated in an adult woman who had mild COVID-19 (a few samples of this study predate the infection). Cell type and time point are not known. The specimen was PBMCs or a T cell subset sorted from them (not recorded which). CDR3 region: CASSPRSGYGYTF. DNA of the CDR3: TGTGCCAGCAGCCCTCGATCAGGCTATGGCTACACCTTC.